This TCR beta chain is drawn from a study of identical twins. Study-level findings and limits: For out-of-frame beta sequences, excess twin sharing was weaker. Modelling approaches yielded underestimates of out-of-frame TCR alpha sharing between monozygotic twins. Beta clonotypes that were abundant in cord blood contained fewer insertions, a pattern absent from memory repertoires.

This CDR3 has 14 amino acids. Germline-derived CDR1 and CDR2 are SGHTA and FQGNSA. V was pared by 3 bases and J by 6 bases, with 13 bases between. In TCRdb, the 5' RACE reads were re-called with MiXCR into one record per CDR3 protein. This sample has roughly 1,500,000 distinct CDR3 sequences, with around 33% found just once. This clonotype was observed a few times. Its antigen remains unidentified. The sequenced sample consisted of cord blood. The sequence was collected from a newborn girl in good health. The chain recombines TRBV7-2 with TRBJ2-3; no firm D call. The CDR3 DNA follows: TGTGCCAGCAGCTTTTCGAGGACGGATGATACGCAGTATTTT. Residues: CASSFSRTDDTQYF.